These 23 T cell receptor beta chains came from one sample sequenced in a study of tumor and adjacent non-tumor tissue in lung cancer. This sample's RNA came from whole unsorted tissue. A modified ARM-PCR protocol with three rounds of nested PCR amplified TCRbeta. TCRdb called the multiplex PCR reads again in MiXCR, with one record for every CDR3 protein. The sample shows under 140,000 distinct CDR3 sequences, over 70% of them seen only once. Specimen: lung tumor tissue. Source of these receptors: a man between 65 and 79 years old with non-small cell lung cancer.

Of note for this clonotype: At one end, the junction sequence differs from germline, possibly due to a read error. In DNA, the CDR3 is TGTGCCAGAAGTTCCTCAGACGGCCAAGACACCTGGGAGCTGTTTTTT. Encoded protein: CARSSSDGQDTWELFF. This chain joins TRBV6-2 or TRBV6-3 and TRBJ2-2; D remains unclear. Per germline, CDR1 MNHEY and CDR2 SVGEGT. CDR3 length equals 16 residues.

The rearrangement uses TRBV7-8 and TRBJ2-3; 8 nucleotides match TRBD2. V lost 5 bases and J lost 9; bases outside the gene matches: 13. CDR3 size: 15 residues. The germline CDR1 and CDR2 sequences are SGHVS and FQNEAQ. The CDR3 sequence: CASSHYPDRGGTQYF. DNA of the CDR3: TGTGCCAGCAGCCACTACCCGGACCGGGGGGGGACGCAGTATTTT.

About this clonotype: One junction end does not reproduce the germline sequence, and a read error may be involved. This rearrangement joins TRBV7-9 to TRBJ1-5, with no clear D. Germline V gene lookup returns CDR1 SEHNR and CDR2 FQNEAQ (reference sequence). This CDR3 comprises 13 residues. The CDR3 region is CASSYENNQSQHF. Written as DNA, the CDR3 is TGTGCCAGCAGCTATGAGAACAATCAGTCCCAGCATTTT.

About this clonotype: The junction differs from germline at one of its ends, possibly a read error. The chain uses TRBV20-1 and TRBJ1-2; D perhaps matches TRBD1 (5 bases). CDR3 length: 15 residues. CDR1 DFQATT and CDR2 SNEGSKA come from the germline V gene (reference sequence). The CDR3 reads CSARVQGREGYGYSF. The CDR3 region has the DNA TGCAGTGCTAGAGTCCAGGGCCGAGAAGGCTATGGCTACAGCTTC.

The sample holds many counts of this clonotype. The J gene is TRBJ1-6, the V gene TRBV20-1, with a tentative D call TRBD1 (6 bases). Deletions cut 8 bases from V and 7 bases from J, with 12 bases between. In germline, CDR1 is DFQATT, CDR2 SNEGSKA (reference sequence). This CDR3 is built from 12 residues. The CDR3 nucleotides read TGCAGTAGCCTACAGGGAAATTCACCCCTCCACTTT. It encodes CSSLQGNSPLHF.

V is TRBV7-9 and J is TRBJ1-2, with unresolved D. CDR1 is SEHNR and CDR2 is FQNEAQ in the germline V gene (reference sequence). CDR3 size: 14 residues. V was pared by 6 bases and J by 4 bases, with 15 bases between. This CDR3 reads CASSPSGSSYGYTF. CDR3 DNA: TGTGCCAGCAGTCCCTCGGGGAGTAGCTATGGCTACACCTTC.

The chain uses TRBV10-2 and TRBJ1-5, with TRBD1 matching 8 bases. Germline V gene sequence: CDR1 WSHSY, CDR2 SAAADI. V was clipped by 9 bases and J by 12 bases; unmatched bases: 22. The CDR3 extends over 16 amino acids. The CDR3, as DNA: TGCGCCAGGAAAACCGACAGGGGTGGTAACAATCAACTCCAGCATTTT. It is translated as CARKTDRGGNNQLQHF.

This clonotype was seen more than once but under ten times. The CDR3 is CASSLRPEKLFF. The CDR3 DNA is TGTGCCAGCAGTTTAAGACCCGAAAAACTGTTTTTT. The chain employs TRBV28 and TRBJ1-4; D is ambiguous. The CDR3 is made up of 12 amino acids. Deletions cut 2 bases from V and 8 bases from J, with 6 bases between. Germline assignment: CDR1 MDHEN and CDR2 SYDVKM.

About this clonotype itself: Here the CDR3 omits its conserved ending phenylalanine or tryptophan, so a read error is the likely source. Because the CDR3's place on the DNA is in doubt, the DNA is left out and the CDR3 is given as listed by TCRdb. The chain links TRBV12-3 or TRBV12-4 to TRBJ1-1. The CDR3 length is 13 residues, termini included. Here the CDR3 reads CVSSFRDTQKVFS.

This chain links TRBV11-3 with TRBJ2-1; TRBD2 matches at 11 bases. The CDR3 has 17 residues. The germline CDR1 and CDR2 sequences are SGHNT and YENEEA. Trimming at V came to 7 bases and at J to 4 bases, leaving 12 bases not matched to a gene. CDR3 in DNA: TGTGCCAGCAACCTCCTAGGGACTAGCGGAGGGTACAATGAGCAGTTCTTC. Translated, it gives CASNLLGTSGGYNEQFF. Variable domain in full (rest from reference TRBV11-3 and TRBJ2-1): EAGVVQSPRYKIIEKKQPVAFWCNPISGHNTLYWYLQNLGQGPELLIRYENEEAVDDSQLPKDRFSAERLKGVDSTLKIQPAELGDSAVYLCASNLLGTSGGYNEQFFGPGTRLTVL.

To note about this clonotype: In this CDR3 the conserved last residue, phenylalanine or tryptophan, is missing, so a read error is likely. The gene calls are TRBV29-1 and TRBJ2-3; a possible D gene is TRBD2 (6 bases). The CDR3 is made up of 13 amino acids. Germline V gene lookup returns CDR1 SQVTM and CDR2 ANQGSEA. V lost 4 bases to trimming and J lost 7 bases, with 15 bases between them. The DNA for the CDR3 is TGCAGCGTTGCATGGACTACTCCGTATACGCAGTATTCT. This codes for CSVAWTTPYTQYS.

V and J are TRBV29-1 and TRBJ2-2; weak D call: TRBD2 (6 bases). Per germline, CDR1 SQVTM and CDR2 ANQGSEA. This CDR3 spans 14 amino acids. The CDR3 region has the DNA TGCAGGACTGACGTAGTGGGGGGCACCGGGGAGCTGTTTTTT. It encodes CRTDVVGGTGELFF.

Remarks on this clonotype: At one boundary the junction diverges from the germline segment, which might be a read error. This rearrangement joins TRBV10-1 to TRBJ2-1; TRBD1 agrees at 8 bases. Germline V lookup: CDR1 WNHNN, CDR2 SYGVQD (reference sequence). There are 15 residues in the CDR3. The CDR3 region has the DNA TGCGCCTGCAGACGGACAGGGCCCTATTGCAATGAGCAGTTCTTC. It encodes CACRRTGPYCNEQFF.

Points on this clonotype: Being one base from a much bigger clone, this may be a read error. The gene calls are TRBV6-4 and TRBJ2-1, with a tentative D call TRBD2 (6 bases). Between the trimmed V and J ends, which lost 5 bases and 4 bases, there was a span of 15 bases. This CDR3 region has 15 residues. Germline assignment: CDR1 MRHNA and CDR2 SNTAGT. Written as DNA, the CDR3 is TGTGCCAGCAGTCGGTTAGCGGCACTATACAATGAGCAGTTCTTC. It specifies CASSRLAALYNEQFF.

Comments on this clonotype: One junction end does not reproduce the germline sequence, and a read error may be involved. V and J are TRBV5-4 and TRBJ2-4; the D is unclear. Germline V gene lookup returns CDR1 SGHNT and CDR2 YYREEE (reference sequence). The CDR3 runs 14 residues. The chain's CDR3 is CTSSSSLAKNIQYF. The CDR3 DNA is TGTACCAGCAGCTCCAGTCTAGCCAAAAACATTCAGTACTTC.

About this clonotype: This may be a read error: a much more frequent sequence differs by one nucleotide. Lacking the conserved final phenylalanine or tryptophan, this CDR3 likely reflects a read error. V usage is TRBV6-2 or TRBV6-3 and J usage is TRBJ2-1, with unresolved D. There are 12 residues in the CDR3. Germline CDR1 is MNHEY and CDR2 is SVGEGT. V was clipped by 4 bases and J by 3 bases, with 4 bases between them. For the CDR3, the DNA is TGTGCCAGCAGTTCAGACTACAATGAGCAGTTCCTC. Protein sequence: CASSSDYNEQFL.

A word on this clonotype: A read error may produce the germline difference seen at one junction end. The CDR3 spells CSVFQTGGYGYAF. CDR3 coding DNA: TGCAGCGTTTTCCAGACGGGAGGCTATGGCTACGCCTTC. J is TRBJ1-2 and V is TRBV29-1, with D hard to call. Germline lookup yields CDR1 SQVTM and CDR2 ANQGSEA. The CDR3 is 13 residues long.

In regard to this clonotype: The junction differs from germline at one of its ends, possibly a read error. This chain uses TRBV7-9 with TRBJ2-1; the D is unclear. CDR1 is SEHNR and CDR2 is FQNEAQ in the germline V gene (reference sequence). This CDR3 is 14 amino acids long. Here the CDR3 reads CASSLGDNYSEQFF. Written as DNA, the CDR3 is TGTGCCAGCAGCTTAGGAGACAACTACAGTGAGCAGTTCTTC.

In regard to this clonotype: The conserved final phenylalanine or tryptophan is absent from the CDR3, which likely points to a read error. The chain uses TRBV4-3 and TRBJ2-7; 7 bases are a match to TRBD2. CDR3 size: 15 residues. Germline CDR1 and CDR2: LGHNA and YSLEER. This chain's CDR3 is CASSQDRDYGYEQYL. CDR3 nucleotide sequence: TGCGCCAGCAGCCAAGACCGGGACTATGGATACGAACAGTACTTG.

As to this clonotype: An end of the junction differs from the germline gene, which may be a read error. The rearrangement uses TRBV6-1 and TRBJ1-5; 8 bases match TRBD1. The germline gives CDR1 MNHNS, CDR2 SASEGT. The CDR3 has 14 amino acids. CDR3 sequence (DNA): TGTACCAGCAGTGCAGCAGGGGGCCGGCAGCCCCAGCATTTC. This encodes CTSSAAGGRQPQHF.

In the case of this clonotype: This CDR3 is missing its conserved last phenylalanine or tryptophan, likely due to a read error. It is unclear where the CDR3 begins or ends on the DNA, so no DNA is shown, and the CDR3 is as TCRdb lists it. The chain employs TRBV29-1 and TRBJ1-4. Per germline, CDR1 SQVTM and CDR2 ANQGSEA. The CDR3 extends over 13 residues, inclusive of both ends. CDR3 loop: CSVEDGTNEKLFY.

Worth noting for this clonotype: At one end, the junction sequence differs from germline, possibly due to a read error. The rearrangement uses TRBV28 and TRBJ2-1, with 7 bases lining up with TRBD1. The CDR3 sequence is 14 residues long. The germline gives CDR1 MDHEN, CDR2 SYDVKM. DNA of the CDR3: TGTGCCAGCAGTTACGTGGACAGGTACAATGGGCAGTTCTTC. As protein: CASSYVDRYNGQFF.

In the case of this clonotype: A read error may produce the germline difference seen at one junction end. This chain links TRBV6-6 with TRBJ2-7, with D perhaps TRBD1 (6 bases). This CDR3 has 14 amino acids. Germline assignment: CDR1 MNHNY and CDR2 SVGAGI (reference sequence). DNA for the CDR3: TGTGTCAGCAGTTACGAGGAAAACAGGGACGAGCAGTACTTC. This encodes CVSSYEENRDEQYF.